This record concerns one T cell receptor (beta chain) sequence. The data were taken from a study of blood T cell repertoires in COVID-19. Study context: Acute and convalescent COVID-19 samples came from the United States, Italy and Spain. PBMCs, B-cell-depleted T cells, or T cells were the source of the cDNA or gDNA that made up the material.

Methods used by the authors: Amplification from reference gene primers served as the basis for estimated nucleated cell counts. TCRdb keeps only in-frame clones here, not all; method: immunoSEQ multiplex PCR. V, J and clone size were drawn from that table, and D and trimming were deduced from the DNA. The table shows tens of thousands of clones, with 84% occurring only once. Material: peripheral blood. The TCR comes from a man aged 60-69 years with acute or convalescent COVID-19.

The CDR3 sequence is CASSLFTGNTEAFF. The DNA for the CDR3 is TGTGCCAGCAGCTTATTTACGGGGAACACTGAAGCTTTCTTT. The chain employs TRBV11-2 and TRBJ1-1, with D uncertain. Looked up from germline, CDR1 is SGHAT and CDR2 is FQNNGV. Trimming removed 2 bases from V and 1 base from J, with 8 bases in between. This CDR3 is built from 14 residues.